These 13 T cell receptor beta chains originate from one sample sequenced in a study of blood T cell repertoires in COVID-19. Here immunoSEQ multiplex PCR was the method, and the copy in TCRdb shows in-frame clones only, minus some. The data show approximately 41,000 clones, around 86% seen once. The specimen was peripheral blood. The source is a man aged 50 to 59 with active COVID-19.

The rearrangement uses TRBV11-3 and TRBJ2-5; 7 bases line up with TRBD1. This CDR3 spans 13 amino acids. J gave up 4 bases and V 5 bases, and 4 bases lay outside the gene matches. CDR1 is SGHNT, CDR2 YENEEA, per germline. CDR3 DNA: TGTGCCAGCAGCCAGGGGGTGTTAGAGACCCAGTACTTC. Amino acids: CASSQGVLETQYF.

This clone was seen a single time. The chain couples TRBV24-1 to TRBJ2-7, with 8 bases matching TRBD1. Germline V gene sequence: CDR1 KGHDR, CDR2 SFDVKD. Trimming at V came to 3 bases and at J to 6 bases, leaving 3 bases not matched to a gene. The CDR3 is 13 amino acids. CDR3 coding DNA: TGTGCCACCAGTGATCATACAGGGGGCGAGCAGTACTTC. Its protein product is CATSDHTGGEQYF.

The genes are TRBV6-5 and TRBJ2-7; 10 nucleotides agree with TRBD1. The CDR3 runs 16 residues. Trimming removed 0 bases from V and 4 bases from J; junction bases left unmatched: 6. CDR1 MNHEY and CDR2 SVGAGI come from the germline V gene. CDR3 residues: CASSYSLTGGWYEQYF. CDR3 in DNA: TGTGCCAGCAGTTACTCCCTGACAGGGGGCTGGTACGAGCAGTACTTC.

The gene calls are TRBV27 and TRBJ1-6, with D possibly being TRBD1 (5 bases). V was clipped by 4 bases and J by 0 bases, with 19 bases between them. This CDR3 is built from 19 residues. From germline, CDR1 is MNHEY and CDR2 SMNVEV (reference sequence). CDR3 coding DNA: TGTGCCAGCAGTTCCCCTTCGACAGCACGGAGCTCCTATAATTCACCCCTCCACTTT. Its translation: CASSSPSTARSSYNSPLHF.

This clone was counted between two and nine times. The rearrangement joins TRBV12-3 or TRBV12-4 to TRBJ2-1; D perhaps matches TRBD2 (6 bases). CDR3 length equals 13 residues. Deletions cut 4 bases from V and 5 bases from J, with 9 bases between. The chain's CDR3 is CASSWDLNNEQFF. The CDR3 nucleotides read TGTGCCAGCAGTTGGGACTTAAACAATGAGCAGTTCTTC.

The V and J genes are TRBV7-2 and TRBJ2-7, with 12 bases matching TRBD2. CDR1 SGHTA and CDR2 FQGNSA come from the germline V gene. Germline trimming cut 3 bases from V and 3 bases from J; bases unmatched to any gene: 6. This CDR3 comprises 16 residues. CDR3 protein: CASSLGLAGAGYEQYF. The DNA for the CDR3 is TGTGCCAGCAGCTTGGGACTAGCGGGTGCGGGCTACGAGCAGTACTTC.

The chain recombines TRBV24-1 with TRBJ2-3; 9 nucleotides match TRBD2. Trimming at V came to 0 bases and at J to 2 bases, leaving 5 bases not matched to a gene. The CDR3 totals 17 residues. Germline values: CDR1 KGHDR, CDR2 SFDVKD. CDR3 DNA sequence: TGTGCCACCAGTGATTTGAGCCTAGCGGGATCCACAGATACGCAGTATTTT. Protein: CATSDLSLAGSTDTQYF.

Worth noting for this clone: Its ends do not fully match the called genes, so a read error is possible. This chain uses TRBV6-5 with TRBJ2-2; 8 nucleotides agree with TRBD1. Germline assignment: CDR1 MNHEY and CDR2 SVGAGI. The CDR3 is 13 residues long. The DNA for the CDR3 is TGTGCCGGCAGACCCAGGGGGCCCGGGGAGCTGTTTTTT. Amino acids: CAGRPRGPGELFF.

This chain links TRBV11-2 with TRBJ2-7; 9 nucleotides align to TRBD1. Germline CDR1 is SGHAT and CDR2 is FQNNGV. The CDR3 extends over 15 amino acids. Trimming removed 3 bases from V and 3 bases from J; junction bases left unmatched: 6. CDR3 nucleotides: TGTGCCAGCAGCTTGGGGACAGGGAGACTCTACGAGCAGTACTTC. This translates into CASSLGTGRLYEQYF. The complete variable domain, with remaining parts taken from reference TRBV11-2 and TRBJ2-7, reads EAGVAQSPRYKIIEKRQSVAFWCNPISGHATLYWYQQILGQGPKLLIQFQNNGVVDDSQLPKDRFSAERLKGVDSTLKIQPAKLEDSAVYLCASSLGTGRLYEQYFGPGTRLTVT.

This clone came up once. The rearrangement links TRBV4-1 to TRBJ2-1; 7 bases agree with TRBD2. The CDR3 covers 15 residues. Germline V CDR1 and CDR2: MGHRA, YSYEKL. Trimming took 3 bases from V and 3 from J; bases not matched to a gene: 5. In nucleotides, the CDR3 is TGCGCCAGCAGCCAGGACCTAGCGGTCTACAATGAGCAGTTCTTC. Protein product: CASSQDLAVYNEQFF.

The chain recombines TRBV5-1 with TRBJ2-3; 11 positions match TRBD2. The CDR3 consists of 16 residues. CDR1 is SGHRS and CDR2 is YFSETQ in the germline V gene. V dropped 0 bases and J dropped 4; count of bases not matched to a gene: 4. The CDR3: CASSLASGRISDTQYF. The CDR3 DNA follows: TGCGCCAGCAGCTTGGCTAGCGGGAGGATTTCAGATACGCAGTATTTT.

The chain combines TRBV15 with TRBJ2-2, with a possible D match to TRBD2 (5 bases). With 0 bases removed from V and 9 bases from J, the gap between germline ends came to 11 bases. The CDR3 totals 14 residues. From germline, CDR1 is LNHNV and CDR2 YYDKDF (reference sequence). CDR3 DNA: TGTGCCACCAGCAGAGAAGTAGCGCCCCGGGAGCTGTTTTTT. This codes for CATSREVAPRELFF.

The table lists this clone with a count of one. V gene TRBV7-9 combines with J gene TRBJ1-2; TRBD1 might be the D (5 bases). The CDR3 loop spans 13 amino acids. Looked up from germline, CDR1 is SEHNR and CDR2 is FQNEAQ (reference sequence). Between the trimmed V and J ends, which lost 5 bases and 4 bases, there was a span of 11 bases. The CDR3 loop is CASSPREGYGYTF. The CDR3 DNA sequence: TGTGCCAGCAGCCCCAGGGAGGGCTATGGCTACACCTTC.